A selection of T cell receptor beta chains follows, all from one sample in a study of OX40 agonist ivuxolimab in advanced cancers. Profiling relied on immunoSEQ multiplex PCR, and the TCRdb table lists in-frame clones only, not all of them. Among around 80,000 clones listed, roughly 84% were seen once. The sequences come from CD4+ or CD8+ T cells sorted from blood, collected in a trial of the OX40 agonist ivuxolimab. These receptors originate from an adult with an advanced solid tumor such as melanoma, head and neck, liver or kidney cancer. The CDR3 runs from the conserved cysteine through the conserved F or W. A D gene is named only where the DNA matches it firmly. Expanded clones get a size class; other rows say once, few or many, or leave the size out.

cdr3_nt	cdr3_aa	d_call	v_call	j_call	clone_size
TGCAGCGTTGGCAACAGGGGGGCCACTGAAGCTTTCTTT	CSVGNRGATEAFF	TRBD1	TRBV29-1	TRBJ1-1	NA
TGTGCCAGCAGCCGCAGGGGGACAAACAATGAGCAGTTCTTC	CASSRRGTNNEQFF	TRBD1	TRBV27	TRBJ2-1	NA
TGTGCCATCAGTGAGCTCCAGGTAGACTTTGGCTACACCTTC	CAISELQVDFGYTF	NA	TRBV10-3	TRBJ1-2	NA
TGTGCCAGCAGCTCCCTGGGACACCCGGTACAAGAGACCCAGTACTTC	CASSSLGHPVQETQYF	NA	TRBV5-8	TRBJ2-5	NA
TGCGCCAGCAGCTTAATAGCGGGATCTAACACCGGGGAGCTGTTTTTT	CASSLIAGSNTGELFF	TRBD2	TRBV5-1	TRBJ2-2	NA
TGTGCCAGTAGTATAATTCGGGGAGACGGCTACACCTTC	CASSIIRGDGYTF	NA	TRBV19	TRBJ1-2	NA
TGTGCCAGCAGCGGGTACCGGGATACGCAGTATTTT	CASSGYRDTQYF	NA	TRBV9	TRBJ2-3	NA
TGTGCCAGAAGCCCGAGGGGGGAGGGTGGCACTGAAGCTTTCTTT	CARSPRGEGGTEAFF	NA	TRBV5-3	TRBJ1-1	NA
TGCGCCAGCAGTGTATTTGGGACAGGGAATGAAGCTTTCTTT	CASSVFGTGNEAFF	TRBD1	TRBV10-2	TRBJ1-1	NA
TGTGCCAGCTCACCAGGGGAAGGTCAGCCCCAGCATTTT	CASSPGEGQPQHF	NA	TRBV18	TRBJ1-5	NA
TGTGCCTGGAGTTCGACTAGCGGACTAGGGGAGACCCAGTACTTC	CAWSSTSGLGETQYF	TRBD2	TRBV30	TRBJ2-5	once
TGTGCCAGCAGCCCTCAGCAGGGTGGGGGCATCTATGGCTACACCTTC	CASSPQQGGGIYGYTF	NA	TRBV11-2	TRBJ1-2	NA
TGTGCCAGCAGGAAGTCGGGACAGGGAGTCGGTGGCTACACCTTC	CASRKSGQGVGGYTF	TRBD1	TRBV2	TRBJ1-2	NA
TGTGCCAGCAGCCCGAGGACTAGCGGACATTACTACAATGAGCAGTTCTTC	CASSPRTSGHYYNEQFF	TRBD2	TRBV7-8	TRBJ2-1	NA